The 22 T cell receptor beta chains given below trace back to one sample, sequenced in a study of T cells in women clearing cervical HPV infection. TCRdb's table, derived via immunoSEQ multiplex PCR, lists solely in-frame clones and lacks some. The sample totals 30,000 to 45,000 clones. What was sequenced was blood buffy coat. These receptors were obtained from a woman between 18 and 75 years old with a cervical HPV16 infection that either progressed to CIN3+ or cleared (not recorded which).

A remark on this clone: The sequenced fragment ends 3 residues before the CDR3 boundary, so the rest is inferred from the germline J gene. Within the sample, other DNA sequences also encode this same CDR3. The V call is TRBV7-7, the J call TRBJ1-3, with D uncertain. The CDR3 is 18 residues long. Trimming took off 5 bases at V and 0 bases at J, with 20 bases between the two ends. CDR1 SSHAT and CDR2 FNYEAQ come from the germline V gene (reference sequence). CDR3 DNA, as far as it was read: TGTGCCAGCAGCCCCTCCTTCCAGGCATCTCTCTCTGGAAACACC. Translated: CASSPSFQASLSGNT. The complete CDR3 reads CASSPSFQASLSGNTIYF. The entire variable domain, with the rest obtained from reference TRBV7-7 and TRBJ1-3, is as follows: GAGVSQSPRYKVTKRGQDVTLRCDPISSHATLYWYQQALGQGPEFLTYFNYEAQPDKSGLPSDRFSAERPEGSISTLTIQRTEQRDSAMYRCASSPSFQASLSGNTIYFGEGSWLTVV.

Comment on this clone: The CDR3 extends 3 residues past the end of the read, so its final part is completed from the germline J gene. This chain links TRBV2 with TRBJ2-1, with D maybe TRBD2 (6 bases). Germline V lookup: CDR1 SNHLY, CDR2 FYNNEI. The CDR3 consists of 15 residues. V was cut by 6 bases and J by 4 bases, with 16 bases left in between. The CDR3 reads CASSLIGTEYNEQFF. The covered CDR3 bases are TGTGCCAGCAGCTTAATCGGGACTGAATACAATGAG.

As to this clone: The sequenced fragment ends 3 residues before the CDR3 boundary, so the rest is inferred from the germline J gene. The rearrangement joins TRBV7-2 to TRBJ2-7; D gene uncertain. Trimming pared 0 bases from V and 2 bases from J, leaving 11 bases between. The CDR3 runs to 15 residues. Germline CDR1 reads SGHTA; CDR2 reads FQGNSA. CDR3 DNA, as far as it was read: TGTGCCAGCAGCTTAGCTCGAGGTGTTCCCTACGAG. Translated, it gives CASSLARGVPYE. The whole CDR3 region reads CASSLARGVPYEQYF. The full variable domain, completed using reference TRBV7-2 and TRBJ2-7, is GAGVSQSPSNKVTEKGKDVELRCDPISGHTALYWYRQSLGQGLEFLIYFQGNSAPDKSGLPSDRFSAERTGGSVSTLTIQRTQQEDSAVYLCASSLARGVPYEQYFGPGTRLTVT.

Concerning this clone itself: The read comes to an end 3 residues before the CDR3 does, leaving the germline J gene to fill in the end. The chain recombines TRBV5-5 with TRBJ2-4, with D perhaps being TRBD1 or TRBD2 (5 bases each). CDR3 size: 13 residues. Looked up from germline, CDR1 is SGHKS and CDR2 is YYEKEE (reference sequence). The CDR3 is CASSGDGMRGQYF. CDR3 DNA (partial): TGTGCCAGCAGCGGAGACGGTATGAGGGGT.

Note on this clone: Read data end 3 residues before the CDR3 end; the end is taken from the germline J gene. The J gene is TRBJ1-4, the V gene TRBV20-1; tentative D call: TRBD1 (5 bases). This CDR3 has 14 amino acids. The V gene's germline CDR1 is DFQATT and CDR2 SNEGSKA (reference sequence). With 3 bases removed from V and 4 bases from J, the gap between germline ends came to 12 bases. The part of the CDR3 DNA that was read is TGCAGTGCTAGCCCGGCAGGGCGTAATGAAAAA. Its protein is CSASPAGRNEK. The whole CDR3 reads CSASPAGRNEKLFF.

CDR3 sequence: CASSVSSGGVSYNEQFF. The CDR3 DNA, read in part, is TGTGCCAGCAGCGTATCTAGCGGGGGGGTCTCCTACAATGAG. The chain combines TRBV9 with TRBJ2-1, with 12 bases matching TRBD2. From the germline J gene comes the end of the CDR3, since the read stops 3 residues before it. The germline gives CDR1 SGDLS, CDR2 YYNGEE. The CDR3 contains 17 residues. V dropped 1 base and J dropped 0; count of bases not matched to a gene: 2.

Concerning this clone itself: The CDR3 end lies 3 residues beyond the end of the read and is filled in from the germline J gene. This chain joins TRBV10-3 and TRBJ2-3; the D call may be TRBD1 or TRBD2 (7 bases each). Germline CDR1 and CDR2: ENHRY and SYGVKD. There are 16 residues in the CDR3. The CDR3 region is CAISETKRDSQETQYF. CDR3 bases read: TGTGCCATCAGTGAGACCAAGCGGGACAGCCAAGAGACG.

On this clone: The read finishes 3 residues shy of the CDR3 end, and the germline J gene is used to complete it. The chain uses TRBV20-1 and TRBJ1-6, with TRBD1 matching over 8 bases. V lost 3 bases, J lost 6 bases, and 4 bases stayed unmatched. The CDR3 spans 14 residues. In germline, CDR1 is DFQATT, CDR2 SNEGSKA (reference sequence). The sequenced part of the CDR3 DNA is TGCAGTGCTAGTCAGGGGGCCCTTAATTCACCC. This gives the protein CSASQGALNSP. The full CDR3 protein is CSASQGALNSPLHF.

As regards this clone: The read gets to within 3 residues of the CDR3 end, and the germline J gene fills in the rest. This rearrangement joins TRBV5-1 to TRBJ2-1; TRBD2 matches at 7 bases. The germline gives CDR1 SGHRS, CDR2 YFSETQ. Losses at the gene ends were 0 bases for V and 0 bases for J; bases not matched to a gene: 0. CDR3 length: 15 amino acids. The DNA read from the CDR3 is TGCGCCAGCAGCTTGGCTAGCGGCTCCTACAATGAG. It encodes CASSLASGSYNE. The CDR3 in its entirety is CASSLASGSYNEQFF.

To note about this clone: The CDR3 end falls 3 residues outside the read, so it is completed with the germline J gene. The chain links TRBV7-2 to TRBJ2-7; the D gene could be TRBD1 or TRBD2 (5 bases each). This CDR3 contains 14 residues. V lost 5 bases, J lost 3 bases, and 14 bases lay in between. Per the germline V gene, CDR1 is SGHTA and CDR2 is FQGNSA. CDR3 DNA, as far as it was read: TGTGCCAGCAGCCCGGGATTTAGGGGCTACGAG. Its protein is CASSPGFRGYE. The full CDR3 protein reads CASSPGFRGYEQYF.

CDR3 amino acids: CASRRLGTENFNYGYTF. CDR3 DNA, as far as it was read: TGTGCCAGCAGGCGACTCGGGACAGAGAATTTTAACTATGGC. This chain connects TRBV6-2 or TRBV6-3 to TRBJ1-2, with 7 bases identical to TRBD1. The read terminates 3 residues ahead of where the CDR3 ends, so the germline J gene completes it. The CDR3 sequence is 17 residues long. Germline values: CDR1 MNHEY, CDR2 SVGEGT. J lost 1 base, V lost 6 bases, and 14 bases had no gene match.

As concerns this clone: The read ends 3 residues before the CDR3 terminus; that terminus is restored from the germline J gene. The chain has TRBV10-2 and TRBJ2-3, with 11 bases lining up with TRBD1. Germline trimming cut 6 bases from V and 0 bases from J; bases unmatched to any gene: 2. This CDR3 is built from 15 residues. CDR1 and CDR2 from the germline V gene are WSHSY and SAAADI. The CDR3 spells CASSGTGGSTDTQYF. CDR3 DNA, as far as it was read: TGCGCCAGCAGCGGGACAGGGGGAAGCACAGATACG.

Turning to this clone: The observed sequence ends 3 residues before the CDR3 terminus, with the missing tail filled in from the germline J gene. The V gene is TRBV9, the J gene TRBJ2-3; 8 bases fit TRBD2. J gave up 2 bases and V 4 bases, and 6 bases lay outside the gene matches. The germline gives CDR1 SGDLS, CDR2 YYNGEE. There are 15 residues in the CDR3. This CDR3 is CASSLGLADTDTQYF. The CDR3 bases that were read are TGTGCCAGCAGCCTCGGACTAGCCGACACAGATACG.

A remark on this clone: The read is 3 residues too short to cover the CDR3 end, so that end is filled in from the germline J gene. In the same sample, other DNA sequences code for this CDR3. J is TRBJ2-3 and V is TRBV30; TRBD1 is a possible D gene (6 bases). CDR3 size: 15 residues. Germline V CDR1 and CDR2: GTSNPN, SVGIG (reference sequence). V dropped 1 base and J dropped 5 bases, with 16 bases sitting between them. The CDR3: CAWSGTGSWGDTQYF. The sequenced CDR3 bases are TGTGCCTGGAGTGGTACAGGGAGCTGGGGAGATACG.

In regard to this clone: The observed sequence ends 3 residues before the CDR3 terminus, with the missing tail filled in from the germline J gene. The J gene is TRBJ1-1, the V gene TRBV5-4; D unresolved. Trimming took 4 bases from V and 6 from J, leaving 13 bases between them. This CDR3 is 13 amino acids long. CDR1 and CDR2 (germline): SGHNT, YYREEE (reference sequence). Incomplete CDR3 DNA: TGTGCCAGCAGCAGTCAGGATATCCCTGAA. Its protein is CASSSQDIPE. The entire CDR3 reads CASSSQDIPEAFF.

The CDR3 spells CASSLQAGTNYGYTF. Incomplete CDR3 DNA: TGTGCCAGCAGCTTACAAGCAGGGACTAACTATGGC. The J gene is TRBJ1-2, the V gene TRBV7-8; D might be TRBD1 (5 bases). The CDR3 end falls 3 residues outside the read, so it is completed with the germline J gene. This CDR3 has 15 residues. Looked up from germline, CDR1 is SGHVS and CDR2 is FQNEAQ. V lost 2 bases, J lost 0 bases, and 10 bases lay in between.

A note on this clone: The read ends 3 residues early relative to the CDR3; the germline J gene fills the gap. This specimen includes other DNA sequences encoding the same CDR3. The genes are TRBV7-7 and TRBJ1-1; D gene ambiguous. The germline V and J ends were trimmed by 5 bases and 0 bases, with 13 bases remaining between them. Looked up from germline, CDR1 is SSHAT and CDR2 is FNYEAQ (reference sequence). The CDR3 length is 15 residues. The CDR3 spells CASSPFDNMNTEAFF. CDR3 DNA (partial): TGTGCCAGCAGCCCCTTCGACAATATGAACACTGAA. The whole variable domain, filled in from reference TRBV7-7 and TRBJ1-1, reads GAGVSQSPRYKVTKRGQDVTLRCDPISSHATLYWYQQALGQGPEFLTYFNYEAQPDKSGLPSDRFSAERPEGSISTLTIQRTEQRDSAMYRCASSPFDNMNTEAFFGQGTRLTVV.

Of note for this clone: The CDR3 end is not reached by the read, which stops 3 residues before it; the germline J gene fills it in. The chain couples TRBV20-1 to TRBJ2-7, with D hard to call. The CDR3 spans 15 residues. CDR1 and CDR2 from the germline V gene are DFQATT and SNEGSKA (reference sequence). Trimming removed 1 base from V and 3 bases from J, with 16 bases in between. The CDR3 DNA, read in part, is TGCAGTGCTAGAGTGGAACTAACCAACATCTACGAG. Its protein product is CSARVELTNIYE. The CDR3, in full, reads CSARVELTNIYEQYF.

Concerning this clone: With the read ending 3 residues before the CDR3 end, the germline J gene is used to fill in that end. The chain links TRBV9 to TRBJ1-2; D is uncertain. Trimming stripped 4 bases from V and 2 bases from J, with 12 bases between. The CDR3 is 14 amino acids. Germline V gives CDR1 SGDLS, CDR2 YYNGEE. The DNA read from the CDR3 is TGTGCCAGCAGCCCCTGGGCAGAAAACTATGGC. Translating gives CASSPWAENYG. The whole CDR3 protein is CASSPWAENYGYTF.

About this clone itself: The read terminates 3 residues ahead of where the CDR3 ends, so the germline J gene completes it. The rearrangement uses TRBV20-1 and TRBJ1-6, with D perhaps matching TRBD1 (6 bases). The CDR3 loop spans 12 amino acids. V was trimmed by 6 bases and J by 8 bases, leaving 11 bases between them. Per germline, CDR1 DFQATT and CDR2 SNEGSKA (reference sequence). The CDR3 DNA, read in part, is TGCAGTGCAGGGGGACGGGATTCACCC. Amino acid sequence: CSAGGRDSP. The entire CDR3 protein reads CSAGGRDSPLHF.

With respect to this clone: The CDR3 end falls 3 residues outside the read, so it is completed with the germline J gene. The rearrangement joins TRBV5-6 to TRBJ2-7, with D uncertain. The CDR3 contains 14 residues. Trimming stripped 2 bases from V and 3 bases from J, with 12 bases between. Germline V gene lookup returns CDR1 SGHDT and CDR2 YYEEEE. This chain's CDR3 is CASSLGGFDYEQYF. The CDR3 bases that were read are TGTGCCAGCAGCTTAGGTGGCTTTGACTACGAG.

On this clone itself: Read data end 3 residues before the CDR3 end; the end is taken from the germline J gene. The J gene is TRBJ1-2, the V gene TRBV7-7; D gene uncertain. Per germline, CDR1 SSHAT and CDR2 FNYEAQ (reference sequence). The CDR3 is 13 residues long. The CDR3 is CASSISLGYDYTF. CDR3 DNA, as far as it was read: TGTGCCAGCAGCATAAGCCTAGGTTACGAC.